This is a list of T cell receptor beta chains from one sample in a study of T cells after yellow fever vaccination. TCRdb processed the 5' RACE reads anew with MiXCR; each CDR3 protein has one entry. In the table there are some 320,000 distinct CDR3 sequences, under 9% of which are singletons. The sequences come from CD4+ T cells sorted from PBMCs, collected 5 days after the yellow fever booster vaccination. Receptors originate from a man aged 18 to 30 who received the YFV17D yellow fever vaccine. Both conserved end residues are part of each CDR3. D genes are given only for firm matches. Clone size is shown for a subset of rows, as once, few, many or a class of expanded clone.

>TRBV4-3|-|TRBJ2-5|-
CASSQVGRGETQYF
TGCGCCAGCAGCCAAGTCGGCAGGGGAGAGACCCAGTACTTC
>TRBV20-1|-|TRBJ1-2|-
CSARDKSRLYGYTF
TGCAGTGCTAGAGACAAGTCCAGGCTCTATGGCTACACCTTC
>TRBV9|many|TRBJ2-5|TRBD2
CASSVGGTSGGQETQYF
TGTGCCAGCAGCGTAGGTGGGACTAGCGGGGGCCAAGAGACCCAGTACTTC
>TRBV7-2|few|TRBJ1-3|-
CASSTQGNTIYF
TGTGCCAGCAGCACTCAGGGAAACACCATATATTTT
>TRBV7-9|few|TRBJ1-1|-
CASSLDAGEAFF
TGTGCCAGCAGCTTAGACGCGGGAGAAGCTTTCTTT
>TRBV4-1|few|TRBJ2-3|TRBD2
CASSHRLAGGSATSTDTQYF
TGCGCCAGCAGCCACCGACTAGCGGGGGGGAGTGCTACTAGCACAGATACGCAGTATTTT
>TRBV20-1|-|TRBJ1-2|-
CSARSSYGYTF
TGCAGTGCCCGGAGTAGCTATGGCTACACCTTC
>TRBV6-4|many|TRBJ2-1|TRBD2
CASSVDPSGQYNEQFF
TGTGCCAGCAGTGTCGACCCTAGCGGGCAGTACAATGAGCAGTTCTTC
>TRBV7-2|few|TRBJ2-3|-
CASSLLAGLTLADTQYF
TGTGCCAGCAGCTTACTCGCCGGGCTCACCCTGGCAGATACGCAGTATTTT
>TRBV5-4|-|TRBJ2-2|TRBD2
CASSPYRGGGRELFF
TGTGCCAGCAGCCCCTACCGCGGGGGGGGCCGGGAGCTGTTTTTT
>TRBV7-2|-|TRBJ1-1|-
CASSLNSQNTEAFF
TGTGCCAGCAGCTTAAACAGCCAAAACACTGAAGCTTTCTTT
>TRBV5-1|few|TRBJ1-1|-
CASRREQVSGTEAFF
TGCGCCAGCAGAAGGGAACAGGTATCCGGCACTGAAGCTTTCTTT
>TRBV5-1|-|TRBJ2-1|-
CASSLSPQVRGQFF
TGCGCCAGCAGCTTAAGTCCACAGGTCCGGGGGCAGTTCTTC
>TRBV6-2/TRBV6-3|-|TRBJ1-5|TRBD1
CASTNGQGAEPQHF
TGTGCCAGCACTAATGGCCAGGGGGCTGAGCCCCAGCATTTT
>TRBV4-3|few|TRBJ2-1|TRBD1
CASSREAGGFDEQFF
TGCGCCAGCAGCCGGGAAGCAGGGGGATTCGATGAGCAGTTCTTC
>TRBV12-3/TRBV12-4|-|TRBJ2-1|TRBD2
CASASGGIGEQFF
TGTGCCAGCGCCAGCGGGGGGATCGGGGAGCAGTTCTTC
>TRBV2|-|TRBJ2-2|-
CASRRAGTGELFF
TGTGCCAGCAGGAGGGCTGGGACCGGGGAGCTGTTTTTT
>TRBV19|-|TRBJ1-4|TRBD1
CASSSTGFFEKLFF
TGTGCCAGTAGTTCGACAGGGTTTTTTGAAAAACTGTTTTTT
>TRBV7-8|-|TRBJ1-5|TRBD1
CASSLQGDSNQPQHF
TGTGCCAGCAGCTTGCAGGGGGATAGCAATCAGCCCCAGCATTTT
>TRBV6-5|few|TRBJ1-1|-
CASTGRTSNTEAFF
TGTGCCAGCACTGGGAGGACGTCGAACACTGAAGCTTTCTTT
>TRBV4-3|-|TRBJ2-3|TRBD2
CASSQDHSGGTDTQYF
TGCGCCAGCAGCCAAGATCACAGCGGGGGCACAGATACGCAGTATTTT
>TRBV18|few|TRBJ1-1|-
CASSPTVYLRNTEAFF
TGTGCCAGCTCACCGACAGTTTATTTGCGGAACACTGAAGCTTTCTTT
>TRBV15|few|TRBJ1-3|-
CATSQTQGNTIYF
TGTGCCACCAGCCAAACCCAGGGAAACACCATATATTTT
>TRBV5-1|many|TRBJ2-5|-
CASSSDRRTQYF
TGCGCCAGCAGCTCTGACAGGAGGACCCAGTACTTC
>TRBV29-1|-|TRBJ1-6|-
CSVTRGHNSPLHF
TGCAGCGTTACCCGGGGCCATAATTCACCCCTCCACTTT
>TRBV19|-|TRBJ1-3|-
CASSIFGTSGNTIYF
TGTGCCAGTAGTATCTTCGGGACCTCTGGAAACACCATATATTTT
>TRBV5-1|-|TRBJ2-2|-
CASSLGGGGELFF
TGCGCCAGCAGCTTGGGTGGCGGCGGGGAGCTGTTTTTT
>TRBV27|few|TRBJ1-1|-
CASSSPWDGRSTEAFF
TGTGCCAGCAGTTCCCCCTGGGATGGCAGGAGCACTGAAGCTTTCTTT
>TRBV5-1|few|TRBJ2-3|-
CASRVQGYTDTQYF
TGCGCCAGCAGGGTACAGGGCTACACAGATACGCAGTATTTT
>TRBV27|few|TRBJ1-2|TRBD1
CASGFRDRGGGYTF
TGTGCCAGCGGGTTCCGGGACAGGGGTGGCGGCTACACCTTC
>TRBV18|few|TRBJ2-3|TRBD2
CASSPGLAGGDTQYF
TGTGCCAGCTCACCCGGACTAGCGGGGGGAGATACGCAGTATTTT
>TRBV5-6|few|TRBJ1-5|-
CASRIYRLVNQPQHF
TGTGCCAGCAGAATCTATCGACTGGTAAATCAGCCCCAGCATTTT
>TRBV7-8|-|TRBJ1-1|-
CASSLGLGLEAFF
TGTGCCAGCAGCCTAGGTTTGGGGTTAGAAGCTTTCTTT
>TRBV7-2|few|TRBJ1-5|-
CASSLDSQGSQPQHF
TGTGCCAGCAGCTTAGATTCGCAGGGGTCTCAGCCCCAGCATTTT
>TRBV4-3|-|TRBJ1-1|TRBD1
CASSRDGTGNTEAFF
TGCGCCAGCAGCCGAGACGGGACAGGGAACACTGAAGCTTTCTTT
>TRBV7-3|-|TRBJ2-3|-
CASSSNGFTDTQYF
TGTGCCAGCAGCTCTAACGGCTTCACAGATACGCAGTATTTT
>TRBV5-1|many|TRBJ2-7|-
CASSFKSSWTTEKTYEQYF
TGCGCCAGCAGCTTTAAATCCTCTTGGACGACAGAGAAGACCTACGAGCAGTACTTC
>TRBV6-2/TRBV6-3|few|TRBJ2-1|TRBD2
CASRTTARGRVEQFF
TGTGCCAGCAGGACGACTGCGCGGGGGAGGGTTGAGCAGTTCTTC
>TRBV6-2/TRBV6-3|many|TRBJ1-1|-
CASRFPSGDAFF
TGTGCCAGCAGGTTCCCTTCGGGCGACGCTTTCTTT
>TRBV20-1|-|TRBJ2-6|TRBD2
CSARPGGSGANVLTF
TGCAGTGCTAGACCGGGGGGCTCTGGGGCCAACGTCCTGACTTTC
>TRBV3-1|-|TRBJ2-1|-
CASSSDQWNNEQFF
TGTGCCAGCAGCTCCGACCAGTGGAACAATGAGCAGTTCTTC
>TRBV2|few|TRBJ1-2|-
CASSDERGSNYGYTF
TGTGCCAGCAGTGATGAAAGGGGTTCTAACTATGGCTACACCTTC
>TRBV9|-|TRBJ2-1|-
CASSPRGPGEQFF
TGTGCCAGCAGCCCCCGAGGACCCGGGGAGCAGTTCTTC
>TRBV29-1|-|TRBJ2-1|-
CSAGGQYNEQFF
TGCAGCGCGGGGGGACAGTACAATGAGCAGTTCTTC
>TRBV6-5|few|TRBJ2-5|TRBD1
CASQGARRETQYF
TGTGCCAGTCAGGGGGCGAGGCGAGAGACCCAGTACTTC
>TRBV25-1|-|TRBJ2-3|-
CASSEGAATDTQYF
TGTGCCAGCAGTGAGGGGGCGGCCACAGATACGCAGTATTTT
>TRBV4-2|many|TRBJ1-2|-
CASSLDITISNYGYTF
TGTGCCAGCAGCCTGGACATAACAATAAGTAACTATGGCTACACCTTC
>TRBV28|few|TRBJ1-1|TRBD1
CASKGANTEAFF
TGTGCCAGCAAGGGGGCGAACACTGAAGCTTTCTTT
>TRBV19|few|TRBJ2-7|TRBD2
CASSISAGGRSSYEQYF
TGTGCCAGTAGTATATCAGCGGGGGGACGAAGCTCCTACGAGCAGTACTTC
>TRBV7-2|-|TRBJ2-5|-
CASSSRGFVDQETQYF
TGTGCCAGCAGCTCTCGGGGGTTTGTAGACCAAGAGACCCAGTACTTC
>TRBV5-1|-|TRBJ1-6|-
CASSSQGNSPLHF
TGCGCCAGCAGCTCTCAGGGGAATTCACCCCTCCACTTT
>TRBV20-1|few|TRBJ1-1|-
CSARSGWSTEAFF
TGCAGTGCTAGAAGCGGCTGGAGCACTGAAGCTTTCTTT
>TRBV5-1|-|TRBJ1-4|TRBD1
CASSFDRADEKLFF
TGCGCCAGCAGCTTCGACAGGGCCGATGAAAAACTGTTTTTT
>TRBV5-1|many|TRBJ1-1|-
CASSLVVLVGGPHNTEAFF
TGCGCCAGCAGCTTGGTGGTGTTGGTGGGGGGCCCTCACAACACTGAAGCTTTCTTT
>TRBV6-5|many|TRBJ1-1|-
CASSYGTVNTEAFF
TGTGCCAGCAGTTACGGGACGGTGAACACTGAAGCTTTCTTT
>TRBV18|few|TRBJ2-5|-
CASSPPDRRGETQYF
TGTGCCAGCTCACCACCAGACAGAAGGGGGGAGACCCAGTACTTC
>TRBV7-9|few|TRBJ2-7|-
CASRAGGNEQYF
TGTGCCAGCAGGGCAGGGGGGAACGAGCAGTACTTC
>TRBV6-5|few|TRBJ1-6|-
CASSMTGPDLRTLHF
TGTGCCAGCAGTATGACAGGTCCCGACCTACGAACCCTCCACTTT
>TRBV12-3/TRBV12-4|few|TRBJ1-6|-
CASSWDHGHNSPLHF
TGTGCCAGCAGTTGGGACCACGGTCATAATTCACCCCTCCACTTT